This T cell receptor beta chain came from a study of T cell changes during pregnancy in multiple sclerosis. Method: immunoSEQ multiplex PCR; TCRdb's copy keeps in-frame clones and lacks some. The sample lists around 56,000 clones, 70% to 90% seen once, with around 0.38% in the top ten. The V end was cut by 4 bases, the J end by 0 bases, with 17 bases between. This CDR3 is built from 17 residues. The germline V gene encodes CDR1 SGHTS and CDR2 YDEGEE. The sample was CD4+ T cells from peripheral blood mononuclear cells, taken in the third trimester of pregnancy. The genes are TRBV5-8 and TRBJ2-1, with D unresolved. This clonotype originated in a female donor with multiple sclerosis, enrolled in a pregnancy study. The CDR3 region has the DNA TGTGCCAGCAGCCTATTCGCCCTTACCAACTCCTACAATGAGCAGTTCTTC. Its translation: CASSLFALTNSYNEQFF. Full variable domain (remainder filled in from reference TRBV5-8 and TRBJ2-1): EAGVTQSPTHLIKTRGQQATLRCSPISGHTSVYWYQQALGLGLQFLLWYDEGEERNRGNFPPRFSGRQFPNYSSELNVNALELEDSALYLCASSLFALTNSYNEQFFGPGTRLTVL.